This TCR beta chain was identified in a study of blood T cell repertoires in COVID-19 (dated by TCRdb to the early 2020s). With regard to the full study: Collaborator samples came from the United States, Italy and Spain and covered acute and convalescent phases of COVID-19. Samples came from the ongoing ImmuneRACE study (first 160 participants) plus 1,254 subjects from 6 global collaborators. The dataset comprised deeply sampled blood TCRbeta repertoires from subjects exposed to, actively infected with, or recovered from COVID-19. The prospective study material was composed of cDNA or gDNA derived from T cells, B-cell-depleted T cells, or PBMCs. The sample metadata nearly always contained a de-identified subject ID, COVID-19 status, age in years and sex. A freely available public database, intended as a resource for researchers studying the immune response to SARS-CoV-2, is where the repertoires were released. HLA class I and class II types, where available, came from metadata supplied by the sample provider rather than from assay-based typing.

One collaborating source in Seattle enrolled patients during active infection and followed them longitudinally through the course of disease. Collaborating institutions collected whole blood in K2EDTA tubes following their own protocols. For TCRbeta analysis, collaborators shipped samples as frozen whole blood, isolated PBMCs, or DNA extracted from either of those sample types. TCRbeta CDR3 regions were amplified from genomic DNA using the immunoSEQ Assay, a bias-controlled multiplex PCR. On the authors' methods: The number of nucleated cells in each sample was estimated from the amplification of reference gene primers within the assay. To quantify the absolute abundance of each unique TCRbeta CDR3 rearrangement, sequence reads were collapsed and filtered. For each sample, productive Simpson clonality was calculated as the square root of Simpson's diversity index across productive rearrangements. This is the immuneACCESS table as TCRdb keeps it, with only in-frame sequences that have V and J called. A part of the clones is gone; compared with another copy, unresolved V genes explain less than half, and the rest is unexplained. For V, J and clone size, that table is used; D and trimming come from the DNA. The sample records around 84,000 clones, around four fifths of which are singletons. The ten top clones hold about a third of the sample.

The investigation overall reported the following: How much clinical and demographic metadata was included differed by source and by participant, and the metadata was provided uncurated.

Concerning this clone: Its antigen remains unidentified. Base qualities are not at hand, and no much larger clone is one base apart.

The origin of this receptor is a man in his sixties with COVID-19, enrolled during active disease. Sequenced sample: peripheral blood.

The CDR3 reads as follows: CATLRGTNEKLFF. The DNA sequence is as follows: TGTGCCACCCTAAGGGGGACTAATGAAAAACTGTTTTTT. The V and J genes are TRBV24-1 and TRBJ1-4; the D gene is possibly TRBD1, with 6 bases matching. V is reduced by 9 bases and J by 2 bases, leaving a spacing of 9 bases between them. The germline V gene supplies CDR1 KGHDR and CDR2 SFDVKD. Inclusive of the bounding cysteine and phenylalanine, the CDR3 is 13 residues long. Just the 39-base CDR3 DNA is kept, in frame starting at base 1.